One sample yielded the 5 T cell receptor beta chains listed below, sequenced in a study of cytomegalovirus exposure and HLA in healthy donors. Libraries were prepared by immunoSEQ multiplex PCR; TCRdb keeps only in-frame clonotypes and omits some of them. The table has approximately 160,000 clones, 91% seen once; the top ten hold 3% to 3.5%. The sample comprised PBMCs. The receptors were sampled from a woman younger than 30 in good health and CMV-seropositive.

The chain carries TRBV9 and TRBJ1-1; 10 positions match TRBD1. J lost 5 bases, V lost 3 bases, and 4 bases had no gene match. The germline CDR1 and CDR2 sequences are SGDLS and YYNGEE. This CDR3 is built from 14 residues. CDR3 sequence (DNA): TGTGCCAGCAGCGACCGGGACAGGGGAACTGAAGCTTTCTTT. Its translation: CASSDRDRGTEAFF.

The gene calls are TRBV19 and TRBJ2-2; TRBD1 agrees at 8 bases. This CDR3 spans 14 amino acids. V was pared by 6 bases and J by 5 bases, with 5 bases of the junction left unmatched. Germline-derived CDR1 and CDR2 are LNHDA and SQIVND (reference sequence). The CDR3 sequence is CASSGQGRTGELFF. CDR3 DNA: TGTGCCAGTAGCGGACAGGGAAGAACCGGGGAGCTGTTTTTT.

The rearrangement uses TRBV9 and TRBJ2-1, with 10 nucleotides matching TRBD2. There are 15 residues in the CDR3. The ends lost 5 bases at V and 8 bases at J; junction bases unmatched: 10. CDR1 and CDR2 (germline): SGDLS, YYNGEE. The CDR3 here is CASREPGTSADEQFF. As DNA, the CDR3 is TGTGCCAGCAGAGAGCCCGGGACTAGCGCGGATGAGCAGTTCTTC.

This chain joins TRBV6-5 and TRBJ2-7; 8 bases fit TRBD1. CDR1 and CDR2 from the germline V gene are MNHEY and SVGAGI. CDR3 length: 13 residues. V shed 5 bases and J 5 bases; nucleotides not matched to a gene: 5. CDR3 bases: TGTGCCAGCAGTCCCAGGGGGCTAGACGAGCAGTACTTC. This gives the protein CASSPRGLDEQYF.

The chain uses TRBV5-5 and TRBJ1-2; D ambiguous. Per germline, CDR1 SGHKS and CDR2 YYEKEE (reference sequence). Trimming shortened V by 0 bases and J by 3 bases, and 12 bases separated the two germline ends. The CDR3 contains 15 residues. CDR3 amino acids: CASSLDSRVDYGYTF. The CDR3 DNA sequence: TGTGCCAGCAGCTTGGATTCTAGAGTGGACTATGGCTACACCTTC.